The source of this T cell receptor beta chain is a study of shared clonotypes between healthy human individuals. Findings of the study overall: It was expected that sequencing depth would affect clonotype sharing among donors.

As to this clone: Its antigen is still unknown.

In the original analysis: Filtering differed because ImmunoSEQ produced junction-only sequences that carried no quality scores. Only in-frame clones appear in the TCRdb table, and some are missing; sequencing was by immunoSEQ multiplex PCR. V, J and clone size derive from that table, while D and trimming were established from the DNA sequence. The sample contains approximately 470,000 clones, over 75% of which appear only once. This CDR3 has 14 amino acids. Trimming cost V 5 bases and J 7 bases; bases outside gene matches: 7. Per the germline V gene, CDR1 is SGHTA and CDR2 is FQGNSA. This chain links TRBV7-2 with TRBJ2-1; TRBD2 matches 8 bases. The sample was PBMCs. The source of this sequence is a woman in her thirties or forties in good health. Some clones in this sample may be carry-over from other donors' samples. The CDR3 reads CASSPSGSVNEQFF. For the CDR3, the DNA is TGTGCCAGCAGCCCGAGCGGGAGCGTTAATGAGCAGTTCTTC.